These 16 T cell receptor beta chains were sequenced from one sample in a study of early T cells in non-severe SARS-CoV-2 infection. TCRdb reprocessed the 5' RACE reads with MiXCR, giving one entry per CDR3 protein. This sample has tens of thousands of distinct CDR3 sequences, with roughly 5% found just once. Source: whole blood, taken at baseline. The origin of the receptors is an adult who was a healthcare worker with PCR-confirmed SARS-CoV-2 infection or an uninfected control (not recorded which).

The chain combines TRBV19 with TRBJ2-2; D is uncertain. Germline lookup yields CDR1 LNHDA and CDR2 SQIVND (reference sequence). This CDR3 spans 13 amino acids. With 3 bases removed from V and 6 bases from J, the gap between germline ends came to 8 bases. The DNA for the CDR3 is TGTGCCAGTAGTATCCCAGCATCCGGGGAGCTGTTTTTT. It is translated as CASSIPASGELFF.

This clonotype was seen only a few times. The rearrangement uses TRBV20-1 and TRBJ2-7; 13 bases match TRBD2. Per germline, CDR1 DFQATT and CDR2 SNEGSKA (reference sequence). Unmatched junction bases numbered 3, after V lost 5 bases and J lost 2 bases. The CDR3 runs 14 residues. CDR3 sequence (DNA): TGCAGTGCTGAACTAGCGGGAGGGCCCTACGAGCAGTACTTC. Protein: CSAELAGGPYEQYF.

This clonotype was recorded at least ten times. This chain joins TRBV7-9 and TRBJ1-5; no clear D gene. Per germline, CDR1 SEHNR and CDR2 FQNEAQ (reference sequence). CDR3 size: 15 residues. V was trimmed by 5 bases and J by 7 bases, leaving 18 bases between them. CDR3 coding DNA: TGTGCCAGCAGCGACGAATTCACTAAAGGGCAGCCCCAGCATTTT. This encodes CASSDEFTKGQPQHF.

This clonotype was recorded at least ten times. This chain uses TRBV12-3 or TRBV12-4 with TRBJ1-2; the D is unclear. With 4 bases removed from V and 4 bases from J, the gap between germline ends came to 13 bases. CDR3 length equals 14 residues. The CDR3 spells CASSYTAGGYGYTF. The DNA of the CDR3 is TGTGCCAGCAGTTATACAGCGGGAGGCTATGGCTACACCTTC.

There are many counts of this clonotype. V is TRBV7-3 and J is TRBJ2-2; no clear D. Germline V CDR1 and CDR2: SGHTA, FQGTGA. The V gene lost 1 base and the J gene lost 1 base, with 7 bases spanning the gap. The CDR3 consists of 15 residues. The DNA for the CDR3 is TGTGCCAGCAGCTTAATAGGGCAGAACACCGGGGAGCTGTTTTTT. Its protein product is CASSLIGQNTGELFF.

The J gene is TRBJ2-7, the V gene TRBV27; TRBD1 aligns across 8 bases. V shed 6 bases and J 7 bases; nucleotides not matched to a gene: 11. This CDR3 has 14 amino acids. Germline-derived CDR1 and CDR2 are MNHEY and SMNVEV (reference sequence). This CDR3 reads CASRRGQGAGEQYF. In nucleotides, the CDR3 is TGTGCCAGCAGACGGGGGCAGGGGGCGGGAGAGCAGTACTTC.

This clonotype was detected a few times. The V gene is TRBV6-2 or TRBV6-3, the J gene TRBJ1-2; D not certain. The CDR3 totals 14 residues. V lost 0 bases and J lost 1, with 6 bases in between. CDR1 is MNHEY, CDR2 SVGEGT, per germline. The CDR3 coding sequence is TGTGCCAGCAGTTACTCGGGCAGTAACTATGGCTACACCTTC. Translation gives CASSYSGSNYGYTF.

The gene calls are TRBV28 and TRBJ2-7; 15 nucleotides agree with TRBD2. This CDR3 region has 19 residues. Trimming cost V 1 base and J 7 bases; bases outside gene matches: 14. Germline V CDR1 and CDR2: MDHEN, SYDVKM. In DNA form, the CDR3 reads TGTGCCAGCAGTTTATCCGTCGCCCCCGGGACTAGCGGGAGGAAAGAGCAGTACTTC. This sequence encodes CASSLSVAPGTSGRKEQYF.

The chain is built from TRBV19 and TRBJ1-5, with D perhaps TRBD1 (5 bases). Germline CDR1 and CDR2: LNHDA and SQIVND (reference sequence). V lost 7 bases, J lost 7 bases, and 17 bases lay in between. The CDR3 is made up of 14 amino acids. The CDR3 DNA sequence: TGTGCCAGTAAGGGCGGGGACCCAGGGCAGCCCCAGCATTTT. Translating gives CASKGGDPGQPQHF.

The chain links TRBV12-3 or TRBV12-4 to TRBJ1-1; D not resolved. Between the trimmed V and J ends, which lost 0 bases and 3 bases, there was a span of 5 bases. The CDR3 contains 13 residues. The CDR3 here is CASSLAPDTEAFF. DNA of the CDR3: TGTGCCAGCAGTTTAGCCCCCGACACTGAAGCTTTCTTT.

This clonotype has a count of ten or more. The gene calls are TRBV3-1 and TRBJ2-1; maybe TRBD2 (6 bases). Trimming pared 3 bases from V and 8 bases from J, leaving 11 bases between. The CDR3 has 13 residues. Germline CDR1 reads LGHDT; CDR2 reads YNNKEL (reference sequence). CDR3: CASSQVTSHEQFF. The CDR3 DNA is TGTGCCAGCAGCCAGGTGACTAGTCATGAGCAGTTCTTC.

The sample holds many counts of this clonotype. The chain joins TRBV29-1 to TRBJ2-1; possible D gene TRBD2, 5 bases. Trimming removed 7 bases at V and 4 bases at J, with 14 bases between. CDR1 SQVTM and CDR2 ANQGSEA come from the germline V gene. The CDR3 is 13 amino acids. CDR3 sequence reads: CSARGDQYNEQFF. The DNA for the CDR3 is TGCAGCGCTCGGGGAGACCAGTACAATGAGCAGTTCTTC.

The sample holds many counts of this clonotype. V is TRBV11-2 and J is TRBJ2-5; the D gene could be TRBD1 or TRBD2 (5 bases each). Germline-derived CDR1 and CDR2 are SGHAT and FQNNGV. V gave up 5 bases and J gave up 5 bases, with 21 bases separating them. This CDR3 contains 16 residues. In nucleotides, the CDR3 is TGTGCCAGCAGCCCGGTAGCAGGGTTTGGGACGGAGACCCAGTACTTC. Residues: CASSPVAGFGTETQYF.

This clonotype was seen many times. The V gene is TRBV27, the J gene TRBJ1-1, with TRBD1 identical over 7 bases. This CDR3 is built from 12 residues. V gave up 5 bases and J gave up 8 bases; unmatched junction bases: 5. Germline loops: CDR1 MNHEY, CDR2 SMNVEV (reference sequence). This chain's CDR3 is CASSDRTGEAFF. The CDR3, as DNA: TGTGCCAGCAGTGACCGGACAGGAGAAGCTTTCTTT.

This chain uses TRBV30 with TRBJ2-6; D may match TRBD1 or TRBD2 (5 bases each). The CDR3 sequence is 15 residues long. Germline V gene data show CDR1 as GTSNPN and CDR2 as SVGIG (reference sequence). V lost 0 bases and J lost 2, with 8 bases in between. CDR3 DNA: TGTGCCTGGAGTGTCAGAGGGGCTGGGGCCAACGTCCTGACTTTC. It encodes CAWSVRGAGANVLTF.

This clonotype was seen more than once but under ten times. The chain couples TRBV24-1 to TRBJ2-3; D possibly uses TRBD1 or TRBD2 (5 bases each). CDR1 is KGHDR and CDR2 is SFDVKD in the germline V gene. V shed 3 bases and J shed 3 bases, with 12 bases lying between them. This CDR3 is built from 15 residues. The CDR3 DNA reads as TGTGCCACCAGTGATGGGGGAGTCAGGACAGATACGCAGTATTTT. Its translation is CATSDGGVRTDTQYF.